This T cell receptor beta chain derives from a study of regulatory T cells in long-lasting Graves disease. Across the whole study: Patients with new Graves' disease had used antithyroid drugs below 3 months.

Findings and caveats of the study: No thyroid tissue was studied; the work used peripheral blood only.

Libraries of TCR beta came from iRepertoire HTBI primers plus Arm-PCR of CDR3 regions. TCRdb re-called the multiplex PCR reads with MiXCR, one entry per CDR3 protein. The repertoire holds approximately 540,000 distinct CDR3 sequences, with 12% as singletons. The time point denotes: newly diagnosed GD, antithyroid drugs for less than 3 months. The authors made the TCR library using RNA they extracted from PBMCs. CDR1 is SGHKS, CDR2 YYEKEE, per germline (reference sequence). The CDR3 is made up of 14 amino acids. V was trimmed by 2 bases and J by 2 bases, leaving 10 bases between them. This clonotype was counted a few times. Its matching antigen is unknown. These same records also appear under a second study, on T cells in Graves' hyperthyroidism and ophthalmopathy. From that report: These patients, aged 18 to 65, had recently diagnosed hyperthyroidism lasting under 2 months.

This clonotype was sampled from a woman in her twenties or thirties with Graves disease. The chain uses TRBV5-5 and TRBJ2-5; unclear D gene. Sequencing was performed on peripheral blood mononuclear cells (PBMCs), taken at new diagnosis, from a patient treated with antithyroid drugs. This CDR3 reads CASSFRPSQETQYF. The CDR3, as DNA: TGTGCCAGCAGCTTTCGCCCCAGTCAAGAGACCCAGTACTTC.